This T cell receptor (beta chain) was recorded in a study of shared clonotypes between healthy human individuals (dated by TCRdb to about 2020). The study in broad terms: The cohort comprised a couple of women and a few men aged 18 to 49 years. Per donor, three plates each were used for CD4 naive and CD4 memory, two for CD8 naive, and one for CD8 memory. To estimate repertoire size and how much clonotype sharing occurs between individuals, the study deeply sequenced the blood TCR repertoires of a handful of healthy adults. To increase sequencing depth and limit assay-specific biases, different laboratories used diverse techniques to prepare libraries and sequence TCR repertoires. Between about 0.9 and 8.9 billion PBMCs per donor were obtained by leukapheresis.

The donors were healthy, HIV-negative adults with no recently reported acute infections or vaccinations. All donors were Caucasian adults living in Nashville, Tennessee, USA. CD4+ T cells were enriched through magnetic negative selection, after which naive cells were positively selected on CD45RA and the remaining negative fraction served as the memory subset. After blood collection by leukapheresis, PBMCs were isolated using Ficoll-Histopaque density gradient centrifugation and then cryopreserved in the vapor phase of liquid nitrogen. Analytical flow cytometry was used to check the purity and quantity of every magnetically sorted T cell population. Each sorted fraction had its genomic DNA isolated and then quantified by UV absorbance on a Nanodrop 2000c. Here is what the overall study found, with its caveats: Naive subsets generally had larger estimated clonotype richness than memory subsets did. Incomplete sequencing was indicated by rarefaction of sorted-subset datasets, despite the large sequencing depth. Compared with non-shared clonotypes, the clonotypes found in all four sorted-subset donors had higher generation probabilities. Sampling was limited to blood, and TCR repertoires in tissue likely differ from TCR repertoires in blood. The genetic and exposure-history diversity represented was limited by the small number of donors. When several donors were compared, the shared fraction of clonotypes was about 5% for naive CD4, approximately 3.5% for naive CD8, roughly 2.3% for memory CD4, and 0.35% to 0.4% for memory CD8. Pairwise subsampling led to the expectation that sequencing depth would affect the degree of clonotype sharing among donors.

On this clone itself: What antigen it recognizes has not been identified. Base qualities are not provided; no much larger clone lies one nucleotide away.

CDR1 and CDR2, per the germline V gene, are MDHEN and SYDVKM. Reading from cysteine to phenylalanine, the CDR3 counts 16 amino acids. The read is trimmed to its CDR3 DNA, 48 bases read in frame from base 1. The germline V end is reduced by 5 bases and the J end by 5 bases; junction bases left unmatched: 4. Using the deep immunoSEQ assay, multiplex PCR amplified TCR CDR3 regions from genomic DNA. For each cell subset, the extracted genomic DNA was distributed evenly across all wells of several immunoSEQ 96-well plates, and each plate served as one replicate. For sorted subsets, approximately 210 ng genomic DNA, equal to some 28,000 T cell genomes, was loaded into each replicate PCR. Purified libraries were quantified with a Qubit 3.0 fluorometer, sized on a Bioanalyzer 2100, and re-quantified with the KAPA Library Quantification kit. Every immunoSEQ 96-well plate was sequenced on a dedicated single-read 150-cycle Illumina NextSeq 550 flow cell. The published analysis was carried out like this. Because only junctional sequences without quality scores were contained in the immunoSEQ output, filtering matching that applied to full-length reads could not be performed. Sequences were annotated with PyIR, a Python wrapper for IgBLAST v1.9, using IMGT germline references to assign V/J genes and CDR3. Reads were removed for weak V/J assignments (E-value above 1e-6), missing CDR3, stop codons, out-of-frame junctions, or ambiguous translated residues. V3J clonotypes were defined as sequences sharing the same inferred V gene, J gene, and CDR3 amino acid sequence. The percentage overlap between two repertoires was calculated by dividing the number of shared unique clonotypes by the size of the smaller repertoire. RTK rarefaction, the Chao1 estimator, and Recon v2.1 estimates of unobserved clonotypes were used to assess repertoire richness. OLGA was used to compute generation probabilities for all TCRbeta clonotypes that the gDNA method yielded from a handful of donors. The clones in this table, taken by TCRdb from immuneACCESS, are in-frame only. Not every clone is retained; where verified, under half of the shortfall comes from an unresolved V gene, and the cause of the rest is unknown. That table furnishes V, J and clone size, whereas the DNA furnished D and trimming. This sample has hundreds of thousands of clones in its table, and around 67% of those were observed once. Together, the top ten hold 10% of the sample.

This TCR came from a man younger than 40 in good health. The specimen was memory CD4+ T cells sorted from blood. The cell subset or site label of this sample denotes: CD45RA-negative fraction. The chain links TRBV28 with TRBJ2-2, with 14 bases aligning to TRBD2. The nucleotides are TGTGCCAGCAGTCTCGGACTAGCGGGAGGTACCGGGGAGCTGTTTTTT. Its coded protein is CASSLGLAGGTGELFF.